This TCR beta chain derives from a study of T cells in Graves' hyperthyroidism and ophthalmopathy. Germline CDR1 is SNHLY and CDR2 is FYNNEI. This CDR3 contains 14 residues. V was pared by 5 bases and J by 3 bases, with 10 bases between. A few counts support this clonotype. RNA transcripts gave rise to amplified TCR beta CDR3 regions. In the first-round RT-PCR of the TCR CDR3, the HTBI primer set was used. TCRdb re-called the multiplex PCR reads through MiXCR, storing one row per CDR3 protein. Among under 700,000 distinct CDR3 sequences listed, approximately 44% were seen once. Material: peripheral blood or thyroid tissue (not recorded which). The sequence came from a woman aged 18-35 years with Graves' hyperthyroidism. The chain carries TRBV2 and TRBJ1-4; maybe TRBD1 (5 bases). In nucleotides, the CDR3 is TGTGCCAGCAGTCGGGGACTATCTAATGAAAAACTGTTTTTT. It codes for CASSRGLSNEKLFF. The full variable domain, rest sourced from reference TRBV2 and TRBJ1-4, is EPEVTQTPSHQVTQMGQEVILRCVPISNHLYFYWYRQILGQKVEFLVSFYNNEISEKSEIFDDQFSVERPDGSNFTLKIRSTKLEDSAMYFCASSRGLSNEKLFFGSGTQLSVL.